This TCR beta chain was sequenced in a study of cytomegalovirus exposure and HLA in healthy donors. The V end lost 2 bases, the J end lost 10 bases, and 17 bases lay between the germline ends. This CDR3 spans 15 amino acids. The germline V gene encodes CDR1 MGHRA and CDR2 YSYEKL. PCR primers comprised 60 Vbeta and 13 Jbeta primers. Some clones are missing from TCRdb's copy, which holds only in-frame ones; the method was immunoSEQ multiplex PCR. The table records about 180,000 clones, 75% to 80% of them present only once. Sequencing was done on a sample of PBMCs. The TCR comes from a middle-aged man in good health and CMV-seropositive. The chain links TRBV4-1 to TRBJ1-4, with D possibly being TRBD1 (6 bases). The CDR3 reads CASSQLRDTSRKLFF. The CDR3 nucleotides read TGCGCCAGCAGCCAACTCCGGGACACCTCCCGAAAACTGTTTTTT.